One sample yielded the 26 T cell receptor beta chains listed below, sequenced in a study of blood T cell repertoires in COVID-19. Produced via immunoSEQ multiplex PCR; TCRdb's table is partial and in-frame only. This sample has around 250,000 clones, with around 86% found just once. Sequences were obtained from peripheral blood. These receptors were obtained from a woman between 70 and 85 years old with active or convalescent COVID-19.

The chain uses TRBV20-1 and TRBJ1-1; 8 positions match TRBD1. Trimming at V came to 8 bases and at J to 4 bases, leaving 3 bases not matched to a gene. Germline V gene data show CDR1 as DFQATT and CDR2 as SNEGSKA (reference sequence). The CDR3 is 11 residues long. The CDR3 loop is CSSTGGTEAFF. CDR3 DNA sequence: TGCAGTTCCACAGGGGGCACTGAAGCTTTCTTT.

V is TRBV7-8 and J is TRBJ2-3; D is undetermined. Germline V gene sequence: CDR1 SGHVS, CDR2 FQNEAQ. V gave up 3 bases and J gave up 8 bases, with 12 bases separating them. CDR3 length: 13 residues. CDR3 protein: CASSFAPDTTQYF. The CDR3 coding sequence is TGTGCCAGCAGCTTCGCCCCAGATACTACGCAGTATTTT.

The chain has TRBV4-3 and TRBJ2-2; 8 bases map to TRBD2. The junction had 7 bases not matched to a gene; V was cut back by 3 bases and J by 1 base. The CDR3 contains 17 residues. From germline, CDR1 is LGHNA and CDR2 YSLEER. This chain's CDR3 is CASSQDSGAMNTGELFF. The CDR3 DNA reads as TGCGCCAGCAGCCAGGATAGCGGGGCGATGAACACCGGGGAGCTGTTTTTT.

This clone was observed a handful of times. The rearrangement uses TRBV7-9 and TRBJ1-1; D remains unclear. The V gene's germline CDR1 is SEHNR and CDR2 FQNEAQ (reference sequence). The CDR3 is made up of 13 amino acids. Trimming left V 5 bases short and J 1 base short, with 8 bases between. The CDR3 DNA is TGTGCCAGCAGCCCCCGTTCGAACACTGAAGCTTTCTTT. Translating gives CASSPRSNTEAFF.

The chain uses TRBV7-9 and TRBJ1-3; maybe TRBD1 (6 bases). The germline gives CDR1 SEHNR, CDR2 FQNEAQ (reference sequence). The CDR3 is made up of 17 amino acids. Trimming stripped 1 base from V and 6 bases from J, with 19 bases between. CDR3 DNA: TGTGCCAGCAGCTTAGGGAGGACAGTCTCCCCGTTAAACACCATATATTTT. Translation: CASSLGRTVSPLNTIYF. Full variable domain (outside the CDR3, taken from reference TRBV7-9 and TRBJ1-3): DTGVSQNPRHKITKRGQNVTFRCDPISEHNRLYWYRQTLGQGPEFLTYFQNEAQLEKSRLLSDRFSAERPKGSFSTLEIQRTEQGDSAMYLCASSLGRTVSPLNTIYFGEGSWLTVV.

The chain carries TRBV29-1 and TRBJ1-1; TRBD1 is a possible D gene (5 bases). The CDR3 is made up of 13 amino acids. Trimming left V 5 bases short and J 4 bases short, with 14 bases between. The V gene's germline CDR1 is SQVTM and CDR2 ANQGSEA. The CDR3, as DNA: TGCAGCGTTTCGGGGGGTGGTGGCACTGAAGCTTTCTTT. It yields the protein CSVSGGGGTEAFF.

The rearrangement links TRBV4-3 to TRBJ1-1, with 9 bases that match TRBD1. This CDR3 is built from 13 residues. The J segment lost 7 bases and the V segment lost 8 bases, leaving 8 bases of the junction unmatched. Per germline, CDR1 LGHNA and CDR2 YSLEER. The chain's CDR3 is CASGNRGRDEAFF. Written as DNA, the CDR3 is TGCGCCAGCGGGAACAGGGGGCGGGATGAAGCTTTCTTT.

This chain connects TRBV11-1 to TRBJ2-3; 8 bases line up with TRBD2. The J segment lost 6 bases and the V segment lost 3 bases, leaving 5 bases of the junction unmatched. The CDR3 extends over 14 amino acids. CDR1 and CDR2 from the germline V gene are SGHAT and FQDESV (reference sequence). The CDR3 DNA follows: TGTGCCAGCAGCTTCGGGAGGGGAGGGGATACGCAGTATTTT. Translating it yields CASSFGRGGDTQYF.

In its sample, this clone was seen a few times. The V gene is TRBV18, the J gene TRBJ1-5; 8 bases map to TRBD1. Germline values: CDR1 KGHSH, CDR2 LQKENI. The V and J ends lost 3 bases and 11 bases, in that order; junction bases with no gene match: 6. The CDR3 has 13 residues. CDR3 protein: CASSPTTGVAQHF. For the CDR3, the DNA is TGTGCCAGCTCACCCACGACAGGGGTCGCCCAGCATTTT.

This clone was detected only once. The J gene is TRBJ1-5, the V gene TRBV15; TRBD1 agrees at 7 bases. The CDR3 covers 19 residues. The germline V gene encodes CDR1 LNHNV and CDR2 YYDKDF (reference sequence). Trimming at V came to 0 bases and at J to 4 bases, leaving 15 bases not matched to a gene. This chain's CDR3 is CATSRDTGFLTGSNQPQHF. DNA of the CDR3: TGTGCCACCAGCAGAGATACGGGATTTCTGACAGGGTCAAATCAGCCCCAGCATTTT.

The DNA of the CDR3 is TGTGCCGCCTCCGGGGGGGCGAGTGGCTACACCTTC. Protein sequence: CAASGGASGYTF. The chain recombines TRBV28 with TRBJ1-2; perhaps TRBD1 as D (6 bases). The CDR3 has 12 amino acids. CDR1 is MDHEN, CDR2 SYDVKM, per germline. V was trimmed by 11 bases and J by 7 bases, leaving 17 bases between them.

The chain combines TRBV7-2 with TRBJ2-3; the D is unclear. V was cut by 2 bases and J by 3 bases, with 12 bases left in between. From germline, CDR1 is SGHTA and CDR2 FQGNSA. This CDR3 comprises 15 residues. In DNA, the CDR3 is TGTGCCAGCAGCTTAAGCAGGTCGGAAACAGATACGCAGTATTTT. Amino acid sequence: CASSLSRSETDTQYF. The variable domain in full, completed from reference TRBV7-2 and TRBJ2-3, reads GAGVSQSPSNKVTEKGKDVELRCDPISGHTALYWYRQSLGQGLEFLIYFQGNSAPDKSGLPSDRFSAERTGGSVSTLTIQRTQQEDSAVYLCASSLSRSETDTQYFGPGTRLTVL.

The rearrangement joins TRBV10-3 to TRBJ1-1; TRBD1 matches 7 bases. CDR3 length: 15 amino acids. Germline assignment: CDR1 ENHRY and CDR2 SYGVKD. V was clipped by 0 bases and J by 4 bases; unmatched bases: 5. This CDR3 is CAISESGQSSTEAFF. CDR3 DNA: TGTGCCATCAGTGAGTCGGGACAGTCTAGCACTGAAGCTTTCTTT.

This rearrangement joins TRBV4-3 to TRBJ1-2, with 10 nucleotides matching TRBD1. The germline V gene encodes CDR1 LGHNA and CDR2 YSLEER. After removal of 6 bases from V and 3 bases from J, the junction contained 1 base not matched to a gene. The CDR3 is 13 residues long. The DNA of the CDR3 is TGCGCCAGCAGTGGACAGGGGGACTATGGCTACACCTTC. Encoded protein: CASSGQGDYGYTF.

This clone was observed once. The V gene is TRBV11-2, the J gene TRBJ1-4, with a possible D match to TRBD1 (5 bases). This CDR3 is built from 16 residues. Trimming took off 5 bases at V and 1 base at J, with 14 bases between the two ends. Germline V CDR1 and CDR2: SGHAT, FQNNGV. DNA of the CDR3: TGTGCCAGCAGCCCCCAGTTGGGGGGAACTAATGAAAAACTGTTTTTT. It is translated as CASSPQLGGTNEKLFF. Filled out from reference TRBV11-2 and TRBJ1-4, the complete variable domain reads EAGVAQSPRYKIIEKRQSVAFWCNPISGHATLYWYQQILGQGPKLLIQFQNNGVVDDSQLPKDRFSAERLKGVDSTLKIQPAKLEDSAVYLCASSPQLGGTNEKLFFGSGTQLSVL.

The V gene is TRBV5-6, the J gene TRBJ2-2, with D unresolved. The V and J ends lost 1 base and 6 bases respectively, with 4 bases between them. The CDR3 covers 12 residues. The germline V gene encodes CDR1 SGHDT and CDR2 YYEEEE. CDR3 region: CASSLSAGELFF. Written as DNA, the CDR3 is TGTGCCAGCAGCTTGTCAGCCGGGGAGCTGTTTTTT.

The chain joins TRBV20-1 to TRBJ1-1, with D perhaps matching TRBD1 (5 bases). The V gene lost 3 bases and the J gene lost 11 bases, with 22 bases spanning the gap. The CDR3 extends over 14 amino acids. The germline V gene has CDR1 DFQATT and CDR2 SNEGSKA (reference sequence). CDR3 sequence (DNA): TGCAGTGCTAGTTTAGGCCCCCAATCTTCAGGGGCTTTCTTT. It encodes CSASLGPQSSGAFF.

This rearrangement joins TRBV27 to TRBJ1-1, with 8 bases matching TRBD1. J was trimmed by 5 bases and V by 6 bases; bases with no gene match: 8. This CDR3 spans 14 amino acids. The germline V gene has CDR1 MNHEY and CDR2 SMNVEV (reference sequence). The CDR3 loop reads CASSPTGVRTEAFF. CDR3 sequence (DNA): TGTGCCAGCAGCCCGACAGGGGTAAGAACTGAAGCTTTCTTT.

The CDR3 spells CASSRQGADGYTF. CDR3 nucleotide sequence: TGTGCCAGCAGCCGACAGGGCGCGGATGGCTACACCTTC. This chain joins TRBV7-8 and TRBJ1-2; 7 bases map to TRBD1. V lost 5 bases to trimming and J lost 6 bases; unmatched junction nucleotides: 6. The CDR3 is 13 amino acids. Germline lookup yields CDR1 SGHVS and CDR2 FQNEAQ. The complete variable domain, with remaining parts taken from reference TRBV7-8 and TRBJ1-2, reads GAGVSQSPRYKVAKRGQDVALRCDPISGHVSLFWYQQALGQGPEFLTYFQNEAQLDKSGLPSDRFFAERPEGSVSTLKIQRTQQEDSAVYLCASSRQGADGYTFGSGTRLTVV.

The rearrangement joins TRBV6-5 to TRBJ2-3, with 9 positions matching TRBD1. Per the germline V gene, CDR1 is MNHEY and CDR2 is SVGAGI. With 9 bases clipped from V and 5 bases from J, the junction kept 9 bases outside the gene matches. The CDR3 extends over 14 amino acids. The chain's CDR3 is CASNTGGLGDTQYF. In DNA form, the CDR3 reads TGTGCCAGTAACACAGGGGGCTTAGGAGATACGCAGTATTTT.

The V call is TRBV18, the J call TRBJ1-4; D remains unclear. The CDR3 extends over 13 amino acids. The germline gives CDR1 KGHSH, CDR2 LQKENI. Trimming left V 9 bases short and J 8 bases short, with 16 bases between. The CDR3 loop is CASHGPSGEKLFF. DNA of the CDR3: TGTGCCAGTCATGGGCCTAGCGGAGAAAAACTGTTTTTT.

The chain has TRBV7-2 and TRBJ1-1; 9 bases line up with TRBD1. J lost 6 bases, V lost 5 bases, and 4 bases had no gene match. Germline lookup yields CDR1 SGHTA and CDR2 FQGNSA. This CDR3 has 13 amino acids. The CDR3 loop reads CASSTQGAAEAFF. For the CDR3, the DNA is TGTGCCAGCAGCACACAGGGGGCGGCTGAAGCTTTCTTT.

V and J are TRBV7-2 and TRBJ2-7; the match to TRBD2 covers 8 bases. The CDR3 is 14 residues long. J gave up 1 base and V 3 bases, and 2 bases lay outside the gene matches. From germline, CDR1 is SGHTA and CDR2 FQGNSA. CDR3: CASSFSGGSYEQYF. The CDR3 DNA follows: TGTGCCAGCAGCTTCAGCGGGGGTTCCTACGAGCAGTACTTC.

V gene TRBV6-2 or TRBV6-3 combines with J gene TRBJ1-1; no clear D. Germline V gives CDR1 MNHEY, CDR2 SVGEGT. This CDR3 region has 16 residues. Deletions cut 1 base from V and 4 bases from J, with 16 bases between. The CDR3 region has the DNA TGTGCCAGCAGTTACTATCTCCGGGAAGGTATCACTGAAGCTTTCTTT. Its protein is CASSYYLREGITEAFF.

V is TRBV5-1 and J is TRBJ2-5, with 8 bases fitting TRBD2. The trim removed 0 bases at V and 5 bases at J, leaving 9 bases unmatched. CDR1 and CDR2 from the germline V gene are SGHRS and YFSETQ. The CDR3 is 16 residues long. The CDR3 region is CASSLDAGGVMETQYF. CDR3 DNA sequence: TGCGCCAGCAGCTTGGATGCCGGGGGGGTAATGGAGACCCAGTACTTC.

This chain connects TRBV27 to TRBJ1-5, with D possibly being TRBD1 (5 bases). Germline loops: CDR1 MNHEY, CDR2 SMNVEV (reference sequence). The CDR3 runs 14 residues. V was trimmed by 4 bases and J by 6 bases, leaving 13 bases between them. The CDR3 reads CASSSSGYGQPQHF. As DNA, the CDR3 is TGTGCCAGCAGTTCTTCAGGGTACGGTCAGCCCCAGCATTTT.